The next 14 T cell receptor beta chains were all read from a single sample in a study of HIV-infected patients and healthy controls. MiXCR was run by TCRdb on the 5' RACE reads, yielding one entry per CDR3 protein. The sample lists about 63,000 distinct CDR3 sequences, 16% seen once, with around 6% in the top ten. Sequencing was performed on CD4+ T cells from blood. Every receptor here comes from a human donor in good health.

CDR3 DNA: TGCAGTGCTAGCGAACGGGACTATCCCTACGAGCAGTACTTC. This sequence encodes CSASERDYPYEQYF. This chain connects TRBV20-1 to TRBJ2-7; the match to TRBD2 covers 7 bases. V was pared by 3 bases and J by 2 bases, with 7 bases of the junction left unmatched. Germline CDR1 DFQATT, CDR2 SNEGSKA (reference sequence). This CDR3 comprises 14 residues.

This clonotype was seen more than once but under ten times. This chain uses TRBV5-1 with TRBJ2-1; D possibly corresponds to TRBD2 (6 bases). The V gene's germline CDR1 is SGHRS and CDR2 YFSETQ. The CDR3 covers 14 residues. Trimming took off 5 bases at V and 7 bases at J, with 16 bases between the two ends. The CDR3 region is CASSTGDLGNEQFF. The CDR3 DNA follows: TGCGCCAGCAGTACGGGGGACCTAGGTAATGAGCAGTTCTTC.

The chain carries TRBV25-1 and TRBJ2-4, with 7 bases aligning to TRBD2. Per the germline V gene, CDR1 is MGHDK and CDR2 is SYGVNS. V lost 2 bases to trimming and J lost 1 base; unmatched junction nucleotides: 2. The CDR3 extends over 15 amino acids. The CDR3 DNA sequence: TGTGCCAGCAGTGAAGGGGGGGGGGCCAAAAACATTCAGTACTTC. This gives the protein CASSEGGGAKNIQYF.

This clonotype was detected only a few times. The rearrangement uses TRBV4-3 and TRBJ2-2; D ambiguous. The CDR3 length is 14 residues. V gave up 1 base and J gave up 4 bases, with 7 bases separating them. Germline values: CDR1 LGHNA, CDR2 YSLEER. This chain's CDR3 is CASSQVGSTGELFF. In nucleotides, the CDR3 is TGCGCCAGCAGCCAAGTCGGGTCCACCGGGGAGCTGTTTTTT.

This clonotype was seen more than once but under ten times. This sequence joins TRBV19 and TRBJ2-1, with TRBD2 matching 14 bases. This CDR3 is built from 15 residues. Germline lookup yields CDR1 LNHDA and CDR2 SQIVND (reference sequence). Losses at the gene ends were 6 bases for V and 6 bases for J; bases not matched to a gene: 4. DNA for the CDR3: TGTGCCAGTAGAGTAGGGACTAGCGGGAGCAATGAGCAGTTCTTC. It codes for CASRVGTSGSNEQFF.

V usage is TRBV10-3 and J usage is TRBJ1-2; D unresolved. The CDR3 spans 13 residues. Germline V gives CDR1 ENHRY, CDR2 SYGVKD. With 3 bases removed from V and 5 bases from J, the gap between germline ends came to 10 bases. DNA for the CDR3: TGTGCCATCAGTGAAAGGAGGGATTATGGCTACACCTTC. Its translation: CAISERRDYGYTF.

This clonotype was seen more than once but under ten times. This chain links TRBV3-1 with TRBJ1-1; D might be TRBD1 (5 bases). The germline CDR1 and CDR2 sequences are LGHDT and YNNKEL (reference sequence). Trimming stripped 4 bases from V and 0 bases from J, with 12 bases between. The CDR3 is 15 residues long. This CDR3 reads CASSLRTGVNTEAFF. CDR3 sequence (DNA): TGTGCCAGCAGCCTGAGGACGGGGGTGAACACTGAAGCTTTCTTT. Filled out from reference TRBV3-1 and TRBJ1-1, the complete variable domain reads DTAVSQTPKYLVTQMGNDKSIKCEQNLGHDTMYWYKQDSKKFLKIMFSYNNKELIINETVPNRFSPKSPDKAHLNLHINSLELGDSAVYFCASSLRTGVNTEAFFGQGTRLTVV.

The table lists this clonotype with many counts. This sequence joins TRBV20-1 and TRBJ2-5, with D tentatively TRBD1 (6 bases). Germline V CDR1 and CDR2: DFQATT, SNEGSKA (reference sequence). Between the trimmed V and J ends, which lost 5 bases and 5 bases, there was a span of 12 bases. This CDR3 contains 12 residues. CDR3 amino acids: CSAHRAGETQYF. CDR3 nucleotides: TGCAGTGCTCACAGGGCGGGCGAGACCCAGTACTTC.

This clonotype was detected a few times. The chain is built from TRBV29-1 and TRBJ2-5, with D perhaps matching TRBD1 (6 bases). The germline V gene has CDR1 SQVTM and CDR2 ANQGSEA. The CDR3 has 12 residues. V was trimmed by 8 bases and J by 4 bases, leaving 14 bases between them. CDR3 coding DNA: TGCAGCTCTACAGGGTTAATAGAGACCCAGTACTTC. Its translation: CSSTGLIETQYF.

The V gene is TRBV6-5, the J gene TRBJ2-2; TRBD1 aligns across 10 bases. The CDR3 is 19 residues long. V lost 7 bases and J lost 1; bases outside the gene matches: 15. Germline V gene sequence: CDR1 MNHEY, CDR2 SVGAGI. The CDR3 nucleotides read TGTGCCAGCAAGGTGTTCTTCGACAGGGGGCTCCGGAACACCGGGGAGCTGTTTTTT. Amino acids: CASKVFFDRGLRNTGELFF.

The chain recombines TRBV28 with TRBJ2-2; D uncertain. The CDR3 sequence is 13 residues long. CDR1 MDHEN and CDR2 SYDVKM come from the germline V gene. The V gene lost 8 bases and the J gene lost 0 bases, with 7 bases spanning the gap. The CDR3 reads CASRKPNTGELFF. CDR3 coding DNA: TGTGCCAGCCGAAAGCCGAACACCGGGGAGCTGTTTTTT.

This clonotype was seen a few times. The junction departs from the called germline gene at one end, perhaps through a read error. This chain uses TRBV20-1 with TRBJ1-4; a weak D match, TRBD1 (5 bases). The CDR3 consists of 14 residues. The germline CDR1 and CDR2 sequences are DFQATT and SNEGSKA (reference sequence). CDR3 sequence: CSASRTPTNEKLFF. CDR3 DNA sequence: TGCAGTGCTAGTCGGACACCAACCAATGAAAAACTGTTTTTT.

The rearrangement links TRBV18 to TRBJ2-1; D is uncertain. Trimming removed 4 bases from V and 8 bases from J, with 6 bases in between. CDR3 length: 11 residues. CDR1 is KGHSH, CDR2 LQKENI, per germline. CDR3 amino acids: CASSRLDEQFF. In DNA, the CDR3 is TGTGCCAGCTCACGGTTGGATGAGCAGTTCTTC.

This clonotype occurred many times. The V gene is TRBV10-3, the J gene TRBJ1-2; no definite D call. V lost 4 bases to trimming and J lost 3 bases, with 15 bases between them. Germline V gives CDR1 ENHRY, CDR2 SYGVKD. The CDR3 runs 15 residues. CDR3 bases: TGTGCCATCAGTGGTCCTAGGGAGGGCTACTATGGCTACACCTTC. Protein: CAISGPREGYYGYTF.